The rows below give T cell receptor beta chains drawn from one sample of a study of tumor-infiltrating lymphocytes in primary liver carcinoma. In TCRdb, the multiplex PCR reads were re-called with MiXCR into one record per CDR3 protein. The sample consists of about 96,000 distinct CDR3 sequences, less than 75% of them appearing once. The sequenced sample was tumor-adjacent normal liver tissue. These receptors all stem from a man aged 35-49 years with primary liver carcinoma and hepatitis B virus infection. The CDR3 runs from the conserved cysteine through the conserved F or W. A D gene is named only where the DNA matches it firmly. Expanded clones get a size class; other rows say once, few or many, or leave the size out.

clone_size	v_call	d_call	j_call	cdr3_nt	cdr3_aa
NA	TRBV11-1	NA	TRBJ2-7	TGTGCCAGCAGCTTAAAATCATGTGTCTCCTACGGGCAGTACTTC	CASSLKSCVSYGQYF
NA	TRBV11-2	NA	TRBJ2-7	TGTGCAAGCAGCTTAACTGACATTGCCCACGAGCAGTACTTC	CASSLTDIAHEQYF
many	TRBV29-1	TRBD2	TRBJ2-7	TGCAGCGCCTCCCCGGGACTAGCCTACGAGCAGTACTTC	CSASPGLAYEQYF
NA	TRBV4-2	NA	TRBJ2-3	TGTGCCAGCACGCAAGGGGATCCTACGCAGTATTTT	CASTQGDPTQYF
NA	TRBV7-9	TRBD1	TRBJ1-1	TGTGTCAGCAGGCCGGACAGGCTAGGGAAGAACACTGAAGCTTTCTTT	CVSRPDRLGKNTEAFF
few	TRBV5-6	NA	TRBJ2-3	TGTGCCAGCAGCTTGGTGGCGACCTCATTCACAGATACGCAGTATTTT	CASSLVATSFTDTQYF
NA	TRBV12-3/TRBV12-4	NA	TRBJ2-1	TGTGCCAGTAACACGGACATGGGTAATGAGCAGTTCTTC	CASNTDMGNEQFF
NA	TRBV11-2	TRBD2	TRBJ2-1	TGTACCAACAGCAGAGGGACTAGCGGGAGCTCCTACAATGAGCAGTTCTTC	CTNSRGTSGSSYNEQFF
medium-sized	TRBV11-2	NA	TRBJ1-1	TGTGCCAGCAGCTTAGATCGCACTCTGAGCACTGAAGCTTTCTTT	CASSLDRTLSTEAFF
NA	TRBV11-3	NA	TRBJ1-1	TGTGCCAGCAGCTTAATTGCGAACACTGAAGCTTTCTTT	CASSLIANTEAFF
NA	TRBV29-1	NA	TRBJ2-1	TGCAGCGTCTCTTTCGGGGGAGACAATGAGCAGTTCTTC	CSVSFGGDNEQFF
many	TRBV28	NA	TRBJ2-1	TGTGCCAGTCAGTCTTCGCCTTTCAATGAGCAGTTCTTC	CASQSSPFNEQFF
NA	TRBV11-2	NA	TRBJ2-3	TGTGCCATCAGCTTATTGGTAGCGGATCCTCGGGACACGCAGTATTTT	CAISLLVADPRDTQYF
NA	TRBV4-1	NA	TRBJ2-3	TGCACCAGTAGCCAATCAGGGGATACGCAGTATTTT	CTSSQSGDTQYF
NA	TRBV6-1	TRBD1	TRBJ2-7	TGTGCCGGCAGTGAAGGGGTTCCGGGACAGGGAGGATGGAGCTCCTATGAGCAGTACTTC	CAGSEGVPGQGGWSSYEQYF
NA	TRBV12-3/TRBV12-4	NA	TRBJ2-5	TGTGCCAGCGGTAGGCAAGAGATCCAGTACTTC	CASGRQEIQYF
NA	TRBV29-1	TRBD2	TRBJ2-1	TGTAGCGTTGAAGATAGTAGCGGGAGAATGGATGAGCAGTTCTTC	CSVEDSSGRMDEQFF
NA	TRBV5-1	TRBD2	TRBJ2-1	TGCGCCAGCAGCTTGACGGCGGGAGTTGAAAATGAGCAGTTCTTC	CASSLTAGVENEQFF
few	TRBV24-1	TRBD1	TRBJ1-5	TGTGCCACCAGTCGGACAGGGAGCCAGCCCCAGCATTTT	CATSRTGSQPQHF
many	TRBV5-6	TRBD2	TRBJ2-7	TGTGCCAGCAGCTTGGGACTAGCGGGATTCCAGGACGAGCAGTACTTC	CASSLGLAGFQDEQYF
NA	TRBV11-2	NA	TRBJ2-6	TGTGCCGGCAGCTTAGGTACCGAGGTCAACGTCCTGACTTTC	CAGSLGTEVNVLTF
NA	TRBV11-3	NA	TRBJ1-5	TGTGCCAGCCGCTTAGGGACCGTGGGTGGCAATCAGGCCCAGCATTTT	CASRLGTVGGNQAQHF
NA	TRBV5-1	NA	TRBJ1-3	TGCGCCAGCAGCTGGGGGGCAGGGCCAGGCTCTGGAAACACCATATATTTT	CASSWGAGPGSGNTIYF
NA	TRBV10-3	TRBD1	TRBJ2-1	TGTGCCATCAGGGGACAGGCGTCTACTGAGCAGCTCTTC	CAIRGQASTEQLF
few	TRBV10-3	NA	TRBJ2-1	TGTGCCATCAGTGAGTCGCTGGGCAGGGATCGGGGCTCCTACAATGAGCAGTTCTTC	CAISESLGRDRGSYNEQFF
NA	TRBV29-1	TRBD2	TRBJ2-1	TGCAGCGCCCGGACTAGGAAGATCGACAATGAGCAGTTCTTC	CSARTRKIDNEQFF
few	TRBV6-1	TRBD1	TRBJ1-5	TGTGCCAGCAGTGATCCCGGGACAGTTTATAGCAATCAGCCCCAGCATTTT	CASSDPGTVYSNQPQHF
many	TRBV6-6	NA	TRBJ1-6	TGTGCCAGCACCCATGGGGACGGGAATTCACCCCTCCACTTT	CASTHGDGNSPLHF